This T cell receptor (beta chain) was captured in a study of blood T cells in healthy people across ages. The CDR3 spans 15 residues. CDR1 is SEHNR, CDR2 FQNEAQ, per germline (reference sequence). Trimming took off 5 bases at V and 5 bases at J, with 15 bases between the two ends. For the second PCR, which ran for 7 to 11 cycles, a sample-barcoded 5' primer and a J-beta primer mix were used. Using its own MiXCR run on the 5' RACE reads, TCRdb lists one record per CDR3 protein. The sample contains 1,500,000 or so distinct CDR3 sequences, 42% of which appear only once. The TCR comes from a woman under 30 in good health. Specimen: blood. V gene TRBV7-9 combines with J gene TRBJ1-4, with D maybe TRBD1 (6 bases). The CDR3: CASSPTGKANEKLFF. DNA of the CDR3: TGTGCCAGCAGCCCTACAGGGAAGGCCAATGAAAAACTGTTTTTT.